The entry below gives a single TCR beta chain sequence along with its context. Antigen: not known. This sample was taken from a study of CD8+CD57+ T cells in acquired aplastic anemia. Study-level points and caveats: Patients and healthy controls showed no significant CD8+ Simpson's diversity difference. Patients had around 30 CD8+ CDR3 sequences in common with controls (the shared set).

Profiling that covered TCR beta VDJ and CDR3 relied on genomic DNA as its template. TCRdb reprocessed the reads with MiXCR, giving one entry per CDR3 protein. This sample has 220,000 or so distinct CDR3 sequences, with 65% found just once. Trimming shortened V by 3 bases and J by 0 bases, and 8 bases separated the two germline ends. CDR3 length: 14 amino acids. Per the germline V gene, CDR1 is LNHDA and CDR2 is SQIVND (reference sequence). By flow cytometry, patients selected for sequencing had shown an expansion of CD8+CD57+ cells. Each of the patients presented with severe acquired aplastic anemia. Blood sampling was performed on the patients, and none of them had received therapy by then.

V usage is TRBV19 and J usage is TRBJ1-1; D is uncertain. The receptor comes from a human donor with aplastic anemia. The sample consisted of sorted CD4+, CD8+, or CD8+CD57+ T cells (not recorded which) from PBMCs. DNA for the CDR3: TGTGCCAGTAGTATGGGGAACTTGAACACTGAAGCTTTCTTT. Amino acid sequence: CASSMGNLNTEAFF.